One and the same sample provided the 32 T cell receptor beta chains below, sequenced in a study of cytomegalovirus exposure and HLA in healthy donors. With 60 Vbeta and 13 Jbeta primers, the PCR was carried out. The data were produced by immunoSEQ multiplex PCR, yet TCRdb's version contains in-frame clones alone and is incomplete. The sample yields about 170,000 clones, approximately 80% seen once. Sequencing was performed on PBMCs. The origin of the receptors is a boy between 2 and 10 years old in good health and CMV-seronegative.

The CDR3 nucleotides are TGTGCCAGTAGTACCCGACAGAGCCCGATAAATGGTTTCTTT. Amino acid sequence: CASSTRQSPINGFF. V gene TRBV19 combines with J gene TRBJ1-1; a possible D gene is TRBD1 (5 bases). The CDR3 covers 14 residues. Germline lookup yields CDR1 LNHDA and CDR2 SQIVND (reference sequence). The V and J ends lost 4 bases and 13 bases respectively, with 22 bases between them.

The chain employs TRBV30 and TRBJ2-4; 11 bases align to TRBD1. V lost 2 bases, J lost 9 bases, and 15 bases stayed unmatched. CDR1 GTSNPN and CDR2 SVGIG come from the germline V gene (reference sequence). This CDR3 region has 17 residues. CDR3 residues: CAWSIYPPGQGVTIQYF. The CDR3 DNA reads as TGTGCCTGGAGTATTTACCCCCCGGGACAGGGGGTTACCATTCAGTACTTC. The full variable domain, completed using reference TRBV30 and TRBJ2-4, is SQTIHQWPATLVQPVGSPLSLECTVEGTSNPNLYWYRQAAGRGLQLLFYSVGIGQISSEVPQNLSASRPQDRQFILSSKKLLLSDSGFYLCAWSIYPPGQGVTIQYFGAGTRLSVL.

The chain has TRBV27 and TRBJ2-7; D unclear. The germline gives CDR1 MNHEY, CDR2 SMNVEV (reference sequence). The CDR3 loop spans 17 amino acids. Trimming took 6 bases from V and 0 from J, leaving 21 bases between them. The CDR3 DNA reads TGTGCCAGCAGGCCCCAAACTCCCCTTGATGGCTCCTACGAGCAGTACTTC. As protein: CASRPQTPLDGSYEQYF.

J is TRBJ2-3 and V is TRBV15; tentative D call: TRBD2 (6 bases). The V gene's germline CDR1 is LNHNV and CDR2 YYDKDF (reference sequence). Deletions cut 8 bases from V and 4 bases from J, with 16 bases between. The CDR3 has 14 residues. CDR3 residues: CATSPVGGADTQYF. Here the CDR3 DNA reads TGTGCCACCTCCCCCGTTGGAGGGGCAGATACGCAGTATTTT.

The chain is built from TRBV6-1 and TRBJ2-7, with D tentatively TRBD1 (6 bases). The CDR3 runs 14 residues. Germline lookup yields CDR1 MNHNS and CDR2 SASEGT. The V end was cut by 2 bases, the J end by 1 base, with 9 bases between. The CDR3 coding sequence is TGTGCCAGCAGTGAATCTAGGGGGTCCTACGAGCAGTACGTC. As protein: CASSESRGSYEQYV.

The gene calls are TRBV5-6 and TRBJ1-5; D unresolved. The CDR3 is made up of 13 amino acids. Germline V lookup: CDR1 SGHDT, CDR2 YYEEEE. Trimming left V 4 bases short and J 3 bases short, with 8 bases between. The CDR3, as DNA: TGTGCCAGCAGCCCCGGTCCCAATCAGCCCCAGCATTTT. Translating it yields CASSPGPNQPQHF.

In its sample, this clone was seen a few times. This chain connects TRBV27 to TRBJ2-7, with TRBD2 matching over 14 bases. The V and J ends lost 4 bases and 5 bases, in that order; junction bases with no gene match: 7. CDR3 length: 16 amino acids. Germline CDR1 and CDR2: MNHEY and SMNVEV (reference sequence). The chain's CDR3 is CASSSPGTSGSHEQYF. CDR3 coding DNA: TGTGCCAGCAGTTCCCCCGGGACTAGCGGGAGCCACGAGCAGTACTTC.

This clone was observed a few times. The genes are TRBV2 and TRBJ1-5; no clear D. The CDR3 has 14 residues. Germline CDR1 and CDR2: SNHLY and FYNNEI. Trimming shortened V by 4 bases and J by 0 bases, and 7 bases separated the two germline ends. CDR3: CASSATYSNQPQHF. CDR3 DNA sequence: TGTGCCAGCAGTGCCACTTATAGCAATCAGCCCCAGCATTTT.

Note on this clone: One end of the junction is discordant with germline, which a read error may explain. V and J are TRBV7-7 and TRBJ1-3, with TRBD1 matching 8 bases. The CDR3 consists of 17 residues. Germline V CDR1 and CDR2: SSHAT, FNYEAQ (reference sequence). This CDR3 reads CASSPLGQDFGGNTIYF. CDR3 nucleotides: TGTGCTAGCAGCCCCCTGGGACAGGATTTCGGTGGAAACACCATATATTTT. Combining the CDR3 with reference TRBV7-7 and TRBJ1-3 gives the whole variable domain GAGVSQSPRYKVTKRGQDVTLRCDPISSHATLYWYQQALGQGPEFLTYFNYEAQPDKSGLPSDRFSAERPEGSISTLTIQRTEQRDSAMYRCASSPLGQDFGGNTIYFGEGSWLTVV.

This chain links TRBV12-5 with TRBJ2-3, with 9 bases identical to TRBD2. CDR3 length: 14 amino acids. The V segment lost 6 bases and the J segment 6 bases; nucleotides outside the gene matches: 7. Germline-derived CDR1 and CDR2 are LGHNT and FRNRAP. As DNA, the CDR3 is TGTGCTAGTGGCAATAGCGGGAGATCTGATACGCAGTATTTT. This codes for CASGNSGRSDTQYF.

In DNA form, the CDR3 reads TGTGCCAGCAAACCTCCGGGACAGGGGAATGAGCAGTTCTTC. Its protein is CASKPPGQGNEQFF. The chain carries TRBV19 and TRBJ2-1; TRBD1 matches 10 bases. The V and J ends lost 9 bases and 7 bases, in that order; junction bases with no gene match: 9. The CDR3 loop spans 14 amino acids. Germline assignment: CDR1 LNHDA and CDR2 SQIVND (reference sequence).

In DNA, the CDR3 is TGTGCCAGCGGAGGTACGAACTACGAGCAGTACTTC. It encodes CASGGTNYEQYF. V gene TRBV6-5 combines with J gene TRBJ2-7; TRBD2 is a possible D gene (5 bases). This CDR3 spans 12 amino acids. V shed 8 bases and J shed 3 bases, with 11 bases lying between them. Germline CDR1 MNHEY, CDR2 SVGAGI.

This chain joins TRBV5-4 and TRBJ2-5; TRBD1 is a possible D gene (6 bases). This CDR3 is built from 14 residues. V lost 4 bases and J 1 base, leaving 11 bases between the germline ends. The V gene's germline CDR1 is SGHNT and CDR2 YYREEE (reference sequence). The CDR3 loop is CASSKDSSQETQYF. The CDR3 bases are TGTGCCAGCAGCAAGGACAGTTCCCAAGAGACCCAGTACTTC.

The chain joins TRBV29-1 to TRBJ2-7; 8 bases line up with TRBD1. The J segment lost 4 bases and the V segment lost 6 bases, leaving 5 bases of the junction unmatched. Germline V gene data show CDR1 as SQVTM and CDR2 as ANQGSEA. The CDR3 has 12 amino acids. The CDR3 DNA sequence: TGCAGCGTGGGGACAGGAGCATACGAGCAGTACTTC. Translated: CSVGTGAYEQYF.

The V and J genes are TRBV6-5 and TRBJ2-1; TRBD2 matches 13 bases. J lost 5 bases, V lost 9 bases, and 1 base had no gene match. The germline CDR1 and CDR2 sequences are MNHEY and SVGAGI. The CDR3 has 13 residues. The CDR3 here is CASGLAGDNEQFF. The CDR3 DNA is TGTGCCAGTGGACTAGCGGGAGACAATGAGCAGTTCTTC.

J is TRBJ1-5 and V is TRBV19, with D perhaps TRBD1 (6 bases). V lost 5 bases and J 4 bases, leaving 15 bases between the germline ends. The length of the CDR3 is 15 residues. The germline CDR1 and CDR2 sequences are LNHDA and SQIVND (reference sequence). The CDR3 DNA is TGTGCCAGTAGTTCAGGACAGCTCCTAAATCAGCCCCAGCATTTT. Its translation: CASSSGQLLNQPQHF.

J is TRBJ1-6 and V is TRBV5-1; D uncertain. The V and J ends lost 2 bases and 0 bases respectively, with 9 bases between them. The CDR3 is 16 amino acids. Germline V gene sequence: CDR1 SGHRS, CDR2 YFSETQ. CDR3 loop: CASSFTESSYNSPLHF. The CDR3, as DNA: TGCGCCAGCAGCTTTACAGAAAGCTCCTATAATTCACCCCTCCACTTT. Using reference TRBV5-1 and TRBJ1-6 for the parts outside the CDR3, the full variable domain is KAGVTQTPRYLIKTRGQQVTLSCSPISGHRSVSWYQQTPGQGLQFLFEYFSETQRNKGNFPGRFSGRQFSNSRSEMNVSTLELGDSALYLCASSFTESSYNSPLHFGNGTRLTVT.

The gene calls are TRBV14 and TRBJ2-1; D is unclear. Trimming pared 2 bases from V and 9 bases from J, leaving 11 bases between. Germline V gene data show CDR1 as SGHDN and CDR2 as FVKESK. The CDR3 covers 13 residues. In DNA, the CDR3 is TGTGCCAGCAGCCAACAACCTTATAGTGAGCAGTTCTTC. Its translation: CASSQQPYSEQFF. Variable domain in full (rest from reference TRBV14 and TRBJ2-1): EAGVTQFPSHSVIEKGQTVTLRCDPISGHDNLYWYRRVMGKEIKFLLHFVKESKQDESGMPNNRFLAERTGGTYSTLKVQPAELEDSGVYFCASSQQPYSEQFFGPGTRLTVL.

The CDR3 bases are TGTGCCAGCAGTCCTACTGCTTTCCTGACAGGACAGAGAGACTCCAAAAACATTCAGTACTTC. Translation gives CASSPTAFLTGQRDSKNIQYF. The genes are TRBV27 and TRBJ2-4; the D gene is possibly TRBD1 (6 bases). Between the trimmed V and J ends, which lost 5 bases and 2 bases, there was a span of 31 bases. Germline V CDR1 and CDR2: MNHEY, SMNVEV (reference sequence). The CDR3 loop spans 21 amino acids.

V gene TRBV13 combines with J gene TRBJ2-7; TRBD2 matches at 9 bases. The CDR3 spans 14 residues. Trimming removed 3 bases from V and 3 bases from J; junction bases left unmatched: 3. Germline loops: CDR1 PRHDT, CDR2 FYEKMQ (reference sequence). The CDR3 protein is CASSLGLANYEQYF. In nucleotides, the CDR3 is TGTGCCAGCAGCTTGGGACTAGCCAACTACGAGCAGTACTTC.

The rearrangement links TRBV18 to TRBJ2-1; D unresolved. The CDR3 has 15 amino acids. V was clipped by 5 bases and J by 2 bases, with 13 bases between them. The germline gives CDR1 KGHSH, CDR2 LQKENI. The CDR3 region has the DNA TGTGCCAGCTCAGACCGCAATCGGGCCTACAATGAGCAGTTCTTC. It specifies CASSDRNRAYNEQFF.

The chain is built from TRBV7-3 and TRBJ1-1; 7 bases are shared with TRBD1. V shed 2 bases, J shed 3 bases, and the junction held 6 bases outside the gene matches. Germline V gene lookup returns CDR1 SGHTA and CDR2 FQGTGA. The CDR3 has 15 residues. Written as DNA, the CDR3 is TGTGCCAGCAGCTTAGGGACAGCACCTTACACTGAAGCTTTCTTT. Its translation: CASSLGTAPYTEAFF.

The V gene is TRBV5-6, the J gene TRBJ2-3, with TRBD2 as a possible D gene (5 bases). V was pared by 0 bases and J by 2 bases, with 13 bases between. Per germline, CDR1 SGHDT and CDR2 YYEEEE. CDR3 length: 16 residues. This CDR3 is CASSLEMRVNTDTQYF. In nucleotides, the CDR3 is TGTGCCAGCAGCTTGGAAATGCGGGTTAACACAGATACGCAGTATTTT.

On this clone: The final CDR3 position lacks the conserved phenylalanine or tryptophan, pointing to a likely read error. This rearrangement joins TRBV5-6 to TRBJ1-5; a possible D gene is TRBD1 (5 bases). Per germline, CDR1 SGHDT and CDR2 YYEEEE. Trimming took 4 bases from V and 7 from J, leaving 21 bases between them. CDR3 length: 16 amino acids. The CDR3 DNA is TGTGCCAGCAGCAGCTCGACAGAACTAAAGAGACAGCCCCAGCATCTT. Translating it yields CASSSSTELKRQPQHL.

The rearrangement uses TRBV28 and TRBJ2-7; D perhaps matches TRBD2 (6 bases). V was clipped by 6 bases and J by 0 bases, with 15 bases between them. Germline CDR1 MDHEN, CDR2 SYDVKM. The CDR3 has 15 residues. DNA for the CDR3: TGTGCCAGCAGCCCCCGTGGAGGGGTCTCCTACGAGCAGTACTTC. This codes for CASSPRGGVSYEQYF.

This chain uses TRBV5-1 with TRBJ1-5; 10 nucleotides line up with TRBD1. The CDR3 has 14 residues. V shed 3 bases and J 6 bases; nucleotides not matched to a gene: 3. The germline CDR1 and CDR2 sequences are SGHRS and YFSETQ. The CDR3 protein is CASSSGTGVQPQHF. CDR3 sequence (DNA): TGCGCCAGCAGCTCTGGGACAGGGGTTCAGCCCCAGCATTTT.

The DNA for the CDR3 is TGTGCCAGCAGTATCCGGGACAGGGTTGATGGCTACACCTTC. It codes for CASSIRDRVDGYTF. V and J are TRBV2 and TRBJ1-2; 9 nucleotides match TRBD1. The germline CDR1 and CDR2 sequences are SNHLY and FYNNEI. The CDR3 totals 14 residues. The V gene end was trimmed by 5 bases and the J gene end by 6 bases; junction bases not matched to a gene: 7.

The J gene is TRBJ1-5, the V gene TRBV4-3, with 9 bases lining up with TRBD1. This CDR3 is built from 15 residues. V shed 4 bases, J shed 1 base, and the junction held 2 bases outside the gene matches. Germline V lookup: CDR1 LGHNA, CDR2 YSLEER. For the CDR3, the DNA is TGCGCCAGCAGCCCCGGGACAGGGAGCAATCAGCCCCAGCATTTT. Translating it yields CASSPGTGSNQPQHF.

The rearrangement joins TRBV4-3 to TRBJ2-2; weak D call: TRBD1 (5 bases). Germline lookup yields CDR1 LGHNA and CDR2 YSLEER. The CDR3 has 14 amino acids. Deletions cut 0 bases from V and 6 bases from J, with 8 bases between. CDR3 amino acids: CASSQDRAPGELFF. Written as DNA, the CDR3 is TGCGCCAGCAGCCAAGACAGGGCCCCCGGGGAGCTGTTTTTT.

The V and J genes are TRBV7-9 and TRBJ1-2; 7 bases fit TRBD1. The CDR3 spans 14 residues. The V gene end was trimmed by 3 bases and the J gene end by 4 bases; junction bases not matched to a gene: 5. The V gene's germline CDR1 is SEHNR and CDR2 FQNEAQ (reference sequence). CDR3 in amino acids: CASSFMTGPYGYTF. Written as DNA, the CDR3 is TGTGCCAGCAGCTTCATGACAGGGCCCTATGGCTACACCTTC. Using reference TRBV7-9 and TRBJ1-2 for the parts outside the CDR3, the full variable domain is DTGVSQNPRHKITKRGQNVTFRCDPISEHNRLYWYRQTLGQGPEFLTYFQNEAQLEKSRLLSDRFSAERPKGSFSTLEIQRTEQGDSAMYLCASSFMTGPYGYTFGSGTRLTVV.

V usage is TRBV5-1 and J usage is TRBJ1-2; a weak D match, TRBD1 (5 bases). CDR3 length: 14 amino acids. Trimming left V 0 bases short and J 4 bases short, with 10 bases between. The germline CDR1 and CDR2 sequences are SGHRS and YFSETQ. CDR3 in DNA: TGCGCCAGCAGCTTGGTTTCGGGACTCTATGGCTACACCTTC. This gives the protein CASSLVSGLYGYTF.

The CDR3 is CASTDRPHEQFF. CDR3 bases: TGTGCCAGCACCGACAGGCCCCATGAGCAGTTCTTC. The chain links TRBV6-6 to TRBJ2-1; weak D call: TRBD1 (6 bases). CDR3 length: 12 residues. V was shortened by 7 bases and J by 8 bases, with 12 bases between the two germline ends. Germline assignment: CDR1 MNHNY and CDR2 SVGAGI (reference sequence).